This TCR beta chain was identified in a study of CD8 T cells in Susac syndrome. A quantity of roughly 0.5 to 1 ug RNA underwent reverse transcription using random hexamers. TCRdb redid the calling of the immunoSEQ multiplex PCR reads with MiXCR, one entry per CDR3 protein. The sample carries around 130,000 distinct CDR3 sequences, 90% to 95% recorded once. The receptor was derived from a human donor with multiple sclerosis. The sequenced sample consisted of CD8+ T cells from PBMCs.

The CDR3 loop reads CASSDSGVYGYTF. DNA for the CDR3: TGTGCCAGCAGTGATTCCGGGGTCTATGGCTACACCTTC. This sequence joins TRBV25-1 and TRBJ1-2; D remains unclear. CDR1 is MGHDK and CDR2 is SYGVNS in the germline V gene. Between the trimmed V and J ends, which lost 3 bases and 4 bases, there was a span of 9 bases. The CDR3 covers 13 residues.